Listed here are 12 T cell receptor beta chains from one sample, sequenced in a study of cytomegalovirus exposure and HLA in healthy donors. The table came from immunoSEQ multiplex PCR; TCRdb's copy has only in-frame clones and leaves some out. This sample carries around 150,000 clones, around 88% of them seen once, and the ten largest clones take around 2.3%. Input material: PBMCs. The receptor source for this set is a woman under 30 in good health and CMV-seronegative.

The chain couples TRBV6-5 to TRBJ1-2; a weak D match, TRBD1 (6 bases). The CDR3 runs 13 residues. The V gene lost 2 bases and the J gene lost 4 bases, with 8 bases spanning the gap. CDR1 MNHEY and CDR2 SVGAGI come from the germline V gene. The CDR3 protein is CASSYVGGYGYTF. The CDR3 nucleotides are TGTGCCAGCAGTTACGTAGGGGGCTATGGCTACACCTTC.

This clone occurred once. This chain connects TRBV15 to TRBJ2-1, with D perhaps matching TRBD2 (5 bases). In germline, CDR1 is LNHNV, CDR2 YYDKDF (reference sequence). V lost 2 bases, J lost 1 base, and 15 bases lay in between. The CDR3 length is 17 residues. The CDR3, as DNA: TGTGCCACCAGCAGAATGGCCCTTGGAGGATCCTACAATGAGCAGTTCTTC. Its translation is CATSRMALGGSYNEQFF.

V and J are TRBV18 and TRBJ1-4, with 7 bases that match TRBD1. J lost 11 bases, V lost 4 bases, and 10 bases had no gene match. This CDR3 is 14 amino acids long. Per germline, CDR1 KGHSH and CDR2 LQKENI. The CDR3 DNA reads TGTGCCAGCTCACGACAGGGTGAGGAGGGGAAACTGTTTTTT. Protein product: CASSRQGEEGKLFF. Variable domain in full (rest from reference TRBV18 and TRBJ1-4): NAGVMQNPRHLVRRRGQEARLRCSPMKGHSHVYWYRQLPEEGLKFMVYLQKENIIDESGMPKERFSAEFPKEGPSILRIQQVVRGDSAAYFCASSRQGEEGKLFFGSGTQLSVL.

The J gene is TRBJ2-6, the V gene TRBV7-8; a possible D gene is TRBD1 (5 bases). Germline CDR1 is SGHVS and CDR2 is FQNEAQ. The CDR3 runs 17 residues. V gave up 1 base and J gave up 2 bases, with 12 bases separating them. CDR3 nucleotides: TGTGCCAGCAGCTTAGAATGGGGCAGGGCTGGGGCCAACGTCCTGACTTTC. This translates into CASSLEWGRAGANVLTF. Looking up the rest from reference TRBV7-8 and TRBJ2-6 gives the full variable domain: GAGVSQSPRYKVAKRGQDVALRCDPISGHVSLFWYQQALGQGPEFLTYFQNEAQLDKSGLPSDRFFAERPEGSVSTLKIQRTQQEDSAVYLCASSLEWGRAGANVLTFGAGSRLTVL.

CDR3 sequence reads: CATSTGKYQPQHF. CDR3 in DNA: TGTGCCACCTCGACAGGGAAGTATCAGCCCCAGCATTTT. The chain joins TRBV19 to TRBJ1-5; 7 bases line up with TRBD1. The CDR3 loop spans 13 amino acids. Losses at the gene ends were 10 bases for V and 5 bases for J; bases not matched to a gene: 8. Germline CDR1 reads LNHDA; CDR2 reads SQIVND (reference sequence).

The chain recombines TRBV7-2 with TRBJ2-3; 9 bases are a match to TRBD2. V was clipped by 5 bases and J by 5 bases; unmatched bases: 11. The CDR3 contains 16 residues. From germline, CDR1 is SGHTA and CDR2 FQGNSA. The CDR3 region has the DNA TGTGCCAGCAGCCAGGGTCATCTAGCGGGAAAAGATACGCAGTATTTT. As protein: CASSQGHLAGKDTQYF.

This chain uses TRBV2 with TRBJ1-2; D unclear. V lost 4 bases and J 8 bases, leaving 11 bases between the germline ends. The CDR3 contains 12 residues. Germline V CDR1 and CDR2: SNHLY, FYNNEI. CDR3 DNA: TGTGCCAGCAGTGTTGATTACAACGGCTACACCTTC. Amino acids: CASSVDYNGYTF.

This clone was found once. The chain is built from TRBV11-3 and TRBJ2-3; D gene uncertain. Trimming cost V 1 base and J 8 bases, with 10 bases left between them. CDR3 length: 13 residues. Germline V gene sequence: CDR1 SGHNT, CDR2 YENEEA. The CDR3 is CASSLGPLGTQYF. In DNA, the CDR3 is TGTGCCAGCAGCTTAGGACCCCTAGGTACGCAGTATTTT.

This clone was observed once. The rearrangement joins TRBV7-3 to TRBJ2-1; D is ambiguous. CDR3 length equals 15 residues. Germline loops: CDR1 SGHTA, CDR2 FQGTGA. The germline V and J ends were trimmed by 1 base and 9 bases, with 16 bases remaining between them. Here the CDR3 reads CASSLNPSSFGEQFF. CDR3 nucleotide sequence: TGTGCCAGCAGCTTAAACCCTAGTAGTTTCGGTGAGCAGTTCTTC.

This clone came up once. This chain joins TRBV9 and TRBJ2-7, with 10 bases lining up with TRBD2. CDR3 length: 15 amino acids. Germline CDR1 and CDR2: SGDLS and YYNGEE. After removal of 3 bases from V and 2 bases from J, the junction contained 5 bases not matched to a gene. The CDR3 protein is CASSAGTSAAYEQYF. The CDR3 bases are TGTGCCAGCAGCGCGGGGACTAGCGCCGCCTACGAGCAGTACTTC.

The V call is TRBV7-2, the J call TRBJ1-5; TRBD1 agrees at 7 bases. J was trimmed by 4 bases and V by 5 bases; bases with no gene match: 11. The CDR3 has 16 residues. Germline loops: CDR1 SGHTA, CDR2 FQGNSA. CDR3 coding DNA: TGTGCCAGCAGCCCCTACGGGACGACAGGGAATCAGCCCCAGCATTTT. Protein product: CASSPYGTTGNQPQHF.

This clone appeared a single time. The rearrangement joins TRBV27 to TRBJ1-5; TRBD1 matches at 9 bases. CDR3 length: 15 residues. V was pared by 3 bases and J by 7 bases, with 7 bases of the junction left unmatched. Germline assignment: CDR1 MNHEY and CDR2 SMNVEV (reference sequence). This CDR3 reads CASSLTQGAKQPQHF. Here the CDR3 DNA reads TGTGCCAGCAGTTTGACACAGGGGGCAAAGCAGCCCCAGCATTTT.